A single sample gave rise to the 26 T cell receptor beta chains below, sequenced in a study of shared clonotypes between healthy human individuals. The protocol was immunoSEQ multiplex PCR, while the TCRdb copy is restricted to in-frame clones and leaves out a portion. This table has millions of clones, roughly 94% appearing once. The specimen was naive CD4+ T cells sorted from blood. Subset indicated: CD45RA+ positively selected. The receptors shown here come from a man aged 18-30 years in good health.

The CDR3: CASSLDRGPNSPLHF. The CDR3 nucleotides are TGTGCCAGCAGTTTAGACAGGGGCCCTAATTCACCCCTCCACTTT. The chain links TRBV27 to TRBJ1-6; TRBD1 matches at 8 bases. This CDR3 region has 15 residues. The V and J ends lost 2 bases and 6 bases, in that order; junction bases with no gene match: 3. The germline CDR1 and CDR2 sequences are MNHEY and SMNVEV (reference sequence).

CDR3 sequence (DNA): TGTGCCAGCAGCGAGGACAGGGCTACGCAGTATTTT. It codes for CASSEDRATQYF. V usage is TRBV13 and J usage is TRBJ2-3; 8 nucleotides line up with TRBD1. The CDR3 is made up of 12 amino acids. CDR1 is PRHDT, CDR2 FYEKMQ, per germline (reference sequence). V lost 5 bases and J lost 8; bases outside the gene matches: 3.

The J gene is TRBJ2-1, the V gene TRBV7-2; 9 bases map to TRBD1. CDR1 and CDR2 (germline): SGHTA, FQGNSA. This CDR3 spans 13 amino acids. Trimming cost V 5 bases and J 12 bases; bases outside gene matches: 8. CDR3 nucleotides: TGTGCCAGCAGCCAGCGGACAGGGGTTTGGCAGTTCTTC. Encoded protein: CASSQRTGVWQFF.

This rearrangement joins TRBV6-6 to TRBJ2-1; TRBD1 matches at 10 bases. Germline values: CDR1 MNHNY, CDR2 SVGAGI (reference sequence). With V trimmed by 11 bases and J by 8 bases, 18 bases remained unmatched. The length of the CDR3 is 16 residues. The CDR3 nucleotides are TGTGCCCCTATCTCGACAGGGGGCGCTATGGGGGATGAGCAGTTCTTC. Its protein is CAPISTGGAMGDEQFF.

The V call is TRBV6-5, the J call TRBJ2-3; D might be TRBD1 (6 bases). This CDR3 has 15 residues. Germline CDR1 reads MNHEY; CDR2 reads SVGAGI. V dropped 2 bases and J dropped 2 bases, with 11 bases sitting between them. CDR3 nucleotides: TGTGCCAGCAGTTACACCCGGGGACACACAGATACGCAGTATTTT. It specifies CASSYTRGHTDTQYF.

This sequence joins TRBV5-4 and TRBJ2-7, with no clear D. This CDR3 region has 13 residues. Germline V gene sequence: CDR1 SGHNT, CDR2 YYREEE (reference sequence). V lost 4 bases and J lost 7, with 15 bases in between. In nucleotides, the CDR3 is TGTGCCAGCAGCCCGCCCGGTTTGGGGGAGCAGTACTTC. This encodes CASSPPGLGEQYF.

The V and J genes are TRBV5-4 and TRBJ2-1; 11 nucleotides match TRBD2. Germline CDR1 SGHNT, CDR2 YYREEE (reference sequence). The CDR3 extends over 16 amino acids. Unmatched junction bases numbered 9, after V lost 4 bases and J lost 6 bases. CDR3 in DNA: TGTGCCAGCAGCCAAGGATCTAGCGGGGGGCTCAATGAGCAGTTCTTC. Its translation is CASSQGSSGGLNEQFF.

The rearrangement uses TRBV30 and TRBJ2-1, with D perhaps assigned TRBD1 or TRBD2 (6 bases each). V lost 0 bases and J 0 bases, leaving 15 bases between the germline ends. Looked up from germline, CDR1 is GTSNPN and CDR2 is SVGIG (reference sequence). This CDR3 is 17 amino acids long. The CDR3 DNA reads TGTGCCTGGAGTGTTCGAACCGGGGGCAGCTCCTACAATGAGCAGTTCTTC. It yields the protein CAWSVRTGGSSYNEQFF. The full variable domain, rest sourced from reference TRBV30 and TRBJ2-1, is SQTIHQWPATLVQPVGSPLSLECTVEGTSNPNLYWYRQAAGRGLQLLFYSVGIGQISSEVPQNLSASRPQDRQFILSSKKLLLSDSGFYLCAWSVRTGGSSYNEQFFGPGTRLTVL.

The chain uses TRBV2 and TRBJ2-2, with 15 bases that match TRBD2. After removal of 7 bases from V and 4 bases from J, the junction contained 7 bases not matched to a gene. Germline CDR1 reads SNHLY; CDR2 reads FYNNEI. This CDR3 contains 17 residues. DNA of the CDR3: TGTGCCAGCACCGGACTAGCGGGAGGGACCTCCACCGGGGAGCTGTTTTTT. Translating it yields CASTGLAGGTSTGELFF.

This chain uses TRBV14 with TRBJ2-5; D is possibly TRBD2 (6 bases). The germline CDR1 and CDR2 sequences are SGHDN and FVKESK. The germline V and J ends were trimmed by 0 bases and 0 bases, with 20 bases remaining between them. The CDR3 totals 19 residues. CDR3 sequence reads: CASSQEKRTFRGNQETQYF. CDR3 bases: TGTGCCAGCAGCCAAGAAAAAAGGACGTTCCGGGGGAACCAAGAGACCCAGTACTTC.

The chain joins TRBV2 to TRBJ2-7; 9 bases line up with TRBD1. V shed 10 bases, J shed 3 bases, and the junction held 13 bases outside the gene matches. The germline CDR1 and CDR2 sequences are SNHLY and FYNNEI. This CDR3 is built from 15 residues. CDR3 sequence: CATLPPGQGFYEQYF. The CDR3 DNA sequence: TGTGCCACCCTTCCACCGGGACAGGGTTTCTACGAGCAGTACTTC. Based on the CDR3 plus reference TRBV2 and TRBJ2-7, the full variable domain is EPEVTQTPSHQVTQMGQEVILRCVPISNHLYFYWYRQILGQKVEFLVSFYNNEISEKSEIFDDQFSVERPDGSNFTLKIRSTKLEDSAMYFCATLPPGQGFYEQYFGPGTRLTVT.

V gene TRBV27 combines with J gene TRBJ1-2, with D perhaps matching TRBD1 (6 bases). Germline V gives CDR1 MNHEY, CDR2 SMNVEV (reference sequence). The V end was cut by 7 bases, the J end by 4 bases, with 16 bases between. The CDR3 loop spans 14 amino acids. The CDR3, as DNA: TGTGCCAGCACTAACAGGGATTCAATCTATGGCTACACCTTC. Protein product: CASTNRDSIYGYTF.

Written as DNA, the CDR3 is TGTGCCAGCAGACGGGACAGGCGCGACGAGCAGTACTTC. Amino acid sequence: CASRRDRRDEQYF. V gene TRBV6-5 combines with J gene TRBJ2-7, with TRBD1 identical over 8 bases. J lost 5 bases, V lost 6 bases, and 6 bases had no gene match. The CDR3 has 13 residues. The germline V gene has CDR1 MNHEY and CDR2 SVGAGI.

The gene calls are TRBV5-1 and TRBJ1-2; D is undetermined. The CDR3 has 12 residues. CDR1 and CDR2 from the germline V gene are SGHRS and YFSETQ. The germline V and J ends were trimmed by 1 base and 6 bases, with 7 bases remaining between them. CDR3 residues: CASSLRSDGYTF. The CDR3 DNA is TGCGCCAGCAGCTTGCGGTCTGATGGCTACACCTTC.

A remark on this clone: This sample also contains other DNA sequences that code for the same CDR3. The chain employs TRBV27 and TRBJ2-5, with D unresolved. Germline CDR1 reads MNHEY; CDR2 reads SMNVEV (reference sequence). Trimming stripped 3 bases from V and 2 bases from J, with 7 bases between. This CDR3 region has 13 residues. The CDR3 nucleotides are TGTGCCAGCAGTTTTCGACATCAAGAGACCCAGTACTTC. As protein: CASSFRHQETQYF.

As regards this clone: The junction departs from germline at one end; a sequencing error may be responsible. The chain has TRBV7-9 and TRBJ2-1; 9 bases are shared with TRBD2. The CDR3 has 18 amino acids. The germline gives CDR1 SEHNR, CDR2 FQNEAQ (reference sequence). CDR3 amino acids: CASSLGPARLAENNEQFF. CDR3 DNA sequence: TGTGCCAGCAGTTTAGGCCCTGCCAGACTAGCGGAGAACAATGAGCAGTTCTTC.

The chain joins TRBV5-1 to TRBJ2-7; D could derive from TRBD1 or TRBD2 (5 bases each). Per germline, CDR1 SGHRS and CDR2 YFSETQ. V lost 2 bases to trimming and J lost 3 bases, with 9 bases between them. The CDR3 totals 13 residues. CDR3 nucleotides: TGCGCCAGCAGCTTAGGGGAGCTCTACGAGCAGTACTTC. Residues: CASSLGELYEQYF.

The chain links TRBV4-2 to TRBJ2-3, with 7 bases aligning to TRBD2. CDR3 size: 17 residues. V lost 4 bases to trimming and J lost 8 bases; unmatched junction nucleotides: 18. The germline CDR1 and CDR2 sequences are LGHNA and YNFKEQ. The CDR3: CASSLLGQRGKTFTQYF. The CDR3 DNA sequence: TGTGCCAGCAGCCTCTTAGGCCAGCGGGGAAAGACCTTTACGCAGTATTTT.

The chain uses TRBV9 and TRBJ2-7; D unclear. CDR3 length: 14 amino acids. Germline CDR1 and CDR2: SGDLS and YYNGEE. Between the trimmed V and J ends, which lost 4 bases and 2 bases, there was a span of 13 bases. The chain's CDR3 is CASSFGVSPYEQYF. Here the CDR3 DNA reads TGTGCCAGCAGCTTTGGGGTCAGCCCCTACGAGCAGTACTTC.

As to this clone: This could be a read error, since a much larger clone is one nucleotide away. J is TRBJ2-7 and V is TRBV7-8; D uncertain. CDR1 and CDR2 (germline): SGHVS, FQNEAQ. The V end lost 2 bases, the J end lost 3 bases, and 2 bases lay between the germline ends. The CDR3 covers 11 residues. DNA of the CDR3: TGTGCCAGCAGCTTAAACTACGAGCAGTACTTC. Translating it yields CASSLNYEQYF.

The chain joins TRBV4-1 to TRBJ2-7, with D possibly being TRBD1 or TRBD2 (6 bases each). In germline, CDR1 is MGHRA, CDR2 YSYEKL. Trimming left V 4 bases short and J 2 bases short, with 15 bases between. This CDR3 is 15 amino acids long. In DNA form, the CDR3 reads TGCGCCAGCAGCCGCTCGGGGGCAGAGCCCTACGAGCAGTACTTC. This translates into CASSRSGAEPYEQYF.

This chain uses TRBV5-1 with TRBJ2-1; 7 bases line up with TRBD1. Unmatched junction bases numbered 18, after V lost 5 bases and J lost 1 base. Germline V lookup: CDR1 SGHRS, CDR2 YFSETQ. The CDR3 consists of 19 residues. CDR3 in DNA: TGCGCCAGCAGACGGTTGGGACAGCTGAGCCGCGTTTCCTACAATGAGCAGTTCTTC. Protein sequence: CASRRLGQLSRVSYNEQFF.

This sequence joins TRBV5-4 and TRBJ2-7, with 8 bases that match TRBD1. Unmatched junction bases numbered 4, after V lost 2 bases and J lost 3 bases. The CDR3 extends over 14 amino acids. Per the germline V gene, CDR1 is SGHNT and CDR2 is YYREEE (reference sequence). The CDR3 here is CASSLKDRVYEQYF. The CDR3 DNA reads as TGTGCCAGCAGCTTAAAGGACAGGGTCTACGAGCAGTACTTC.

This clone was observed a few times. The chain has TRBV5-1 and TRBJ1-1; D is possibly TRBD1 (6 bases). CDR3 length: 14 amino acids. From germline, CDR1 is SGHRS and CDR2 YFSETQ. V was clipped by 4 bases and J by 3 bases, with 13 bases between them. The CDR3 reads CASSSGQHYTEAFF. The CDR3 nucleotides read TGCGCCAGCAGCAGCGGACAGCACTACACTGAAGCTTTCTTT.

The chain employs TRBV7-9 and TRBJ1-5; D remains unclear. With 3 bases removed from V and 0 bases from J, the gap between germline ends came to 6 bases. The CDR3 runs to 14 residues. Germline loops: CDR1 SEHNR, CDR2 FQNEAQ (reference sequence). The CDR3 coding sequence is TGTGCCAGCAGCTTCAGAGATAGCAATCAGCCCCAGCATTTT. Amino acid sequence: CASSFRDSNQPQHF. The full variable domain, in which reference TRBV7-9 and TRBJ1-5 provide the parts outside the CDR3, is DTGVSQNPRHKITKRGQNVTFRCDPISEHNRLYWYRQTLGQGPEFLTYFQNEAQLEKSRLLSDRFSAERPKGSFSTLEIQRTEQGDSAMYLCASSFRDSNQPQHFGDGTRLSIL.

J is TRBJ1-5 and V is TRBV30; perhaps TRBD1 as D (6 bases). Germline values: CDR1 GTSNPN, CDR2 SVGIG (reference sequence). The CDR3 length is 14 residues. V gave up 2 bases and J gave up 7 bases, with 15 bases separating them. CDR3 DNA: TGTGCCTGGAGTAAGGGGGGCAGGGGACAGCCCCAGCATTTT. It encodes CAWSKGGRGQPQHF.